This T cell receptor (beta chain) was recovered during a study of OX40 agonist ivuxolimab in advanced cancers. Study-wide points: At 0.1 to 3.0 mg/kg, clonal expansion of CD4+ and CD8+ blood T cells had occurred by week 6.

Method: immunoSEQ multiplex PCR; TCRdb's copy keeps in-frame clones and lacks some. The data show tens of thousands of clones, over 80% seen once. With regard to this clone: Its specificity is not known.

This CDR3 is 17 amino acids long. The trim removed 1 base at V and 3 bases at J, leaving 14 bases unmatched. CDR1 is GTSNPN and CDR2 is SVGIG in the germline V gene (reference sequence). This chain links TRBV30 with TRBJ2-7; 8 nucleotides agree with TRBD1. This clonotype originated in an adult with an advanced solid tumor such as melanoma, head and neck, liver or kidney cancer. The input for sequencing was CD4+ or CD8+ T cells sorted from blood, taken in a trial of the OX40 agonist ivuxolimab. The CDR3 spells CAWSGRPGQARSYEQYF. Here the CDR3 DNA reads TGTGCCTGGAGTGGGCGTCCGGGACAGGCGAGGAGCTACGAGCAGTACTTC.